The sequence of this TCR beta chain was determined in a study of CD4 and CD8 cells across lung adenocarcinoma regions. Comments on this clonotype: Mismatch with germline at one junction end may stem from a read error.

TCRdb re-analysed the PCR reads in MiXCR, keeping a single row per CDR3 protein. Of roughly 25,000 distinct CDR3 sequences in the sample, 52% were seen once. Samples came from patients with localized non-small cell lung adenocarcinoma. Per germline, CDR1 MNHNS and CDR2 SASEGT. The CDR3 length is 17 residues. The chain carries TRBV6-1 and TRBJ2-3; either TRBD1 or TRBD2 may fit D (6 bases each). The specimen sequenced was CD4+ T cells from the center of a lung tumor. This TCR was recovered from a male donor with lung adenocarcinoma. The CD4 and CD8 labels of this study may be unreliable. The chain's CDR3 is CASSRDPGGGDTDTQYF. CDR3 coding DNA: TGTGCCAGCAGTAGAGACCCCGGGGGCGGTGACACAGATACCCAGTATTTC.